This is a list of T cell receptor beta chains from one sample in a study of neurological immune-mediated disorders. TCRdb processed the 5' RACE reads anew with MiXCR; each CDR3 protein has one entry. The data contain some 71,000 distinct CDR3 sequences, about 9.4% of them seen just once; the ten biggest clones take up approximately 9.5%. Sequences were obtained from PBMCs. These receptors came from a man younger than 40 in good health. The conserved cysteine and the conserved F or W are not part of the CDR3 here.

V	J	CDR3
TRBV6-5	TRBJ2-3	ASNSPGTGKDTQY
TRBV7-9	TRBJ2-1	ASSPGPLAGAENEQF
TRBV20-1	TRBJ2-1	SARDLTGWNEQF
TRBV18	TRBJ2-5	ASSETANQETQY
TRBV7-9	TRBJ2-1	ASSSLQQGLAG
TRBV20-1	TRBJ1-2	SAYSSNYGYT
TRBV29-1	TRBJ2-2	SVEGGNTGELF
TRBV15	TRBJ2-1	ATRQTGTGEIDEQF
TRBV7-2	TRBJ2-7	ASSWGLAGGYEQY
TRBV18	TRBJ2-2	ASSSRLADNTGELF
TRBV12-3/TRBV12-4	TRBJ2-5	GSSLYSSGQETQY
TRBV5-4	TRBJ2-5	ASSLGRRETEY